This is a list of T cell receptor beta chains from one sample in a study of CXCR3-negative and CXCR3-positive naive CD8 T cells. TCRdb re-called the 5' RACE reads and catalogs CDR3 proteins one per entry, DNA excluded. In all, the sample yields roughly 110,000 distinct CDR3 sequences. The specimen sequenced was naive CXCR3+ CD8+ T cells from blood. The origin of the receptors is a human donor in good health. Some clones in this sample may be carry-over from other donors' samples. The CDR3 runs from the conserved cysteine through the conserved F or W.

V gene	CDR3 length	J gene	CDR3 protein
TRBV29-1	11	TRBJ2-1	CSVDQGNEQFF
TRBV6-5	16	TRBJ1-1	CASSFQGQIMNTEAFF
TRBV7-3	16	TRBJ1-5	CASSLKVGTGNQPQHF
TRBV11-2	18	TRBJ2-2	CASSSGTSGRAFTGELFF
TRBV5-1	16	TRBJ2-1	CASSSRDGYPNNEQFF
TRBV7-9	16	TRBJ2-1	CASSSWGGAGGNEQFF
TRBV6-4	15	TRBJ2-1	CASSDSAESYNEQFF
TRBV5-1	15	TRBJ2-1	CASSLDWGSGNEQFF
TRBV5-1	17	TRBJ1-4	CASSLGGILTTNEKLFF
TRBV15	17	TRBJ2-5	CATSREDIAGALETQYF
TRBV28	15	TRBJ2-4	CASSSIPGDKNIQYF
TRBV7-6	12	TRBJ2-7	CASLALGGEQYF
TRBV12-3/TRBV12-4	16	TRBJ2-1	CASSTWTSGSSWEQFF
TRBV24-1	17	TRBJ2-7	CATSDSIEAGTTYEQYF
TRBV28	18	TRBJ2-2	CASSLVLAGVGNTGELFF
TRBV5-6	14	TRBJ2-5	CASSLAQGLETQYF
TRBV28	14	TRBJ2-4	CASSFPLAKNIQYF
TRBV12-3/TRBV12-4	13	TRBJ2-3	CASSFAQTDTQYF
TRBV25-1	13	TRBJ1-4	CASSEFANEKLFF
TRBV12-2	16	TRBJ2-1	CASRCPMRASYNEQFF
TRBV5-1	13	TRBJ1-5	CASSPGSNQPQHF
TRBV29-1	16	TRBJ1-3	CSVEVPQGLSGNTIYF
TRBV3-1	16	TRBJ2-7	CASSQAVAVSSYEQYF
TRBV27	15	TRBJ1-2	CASSSVLDSNYGYTF
TRBV10-3	16	TRBJ1-2	CAISNSGTGDVDGYTF
TRBV6-2/TRBV6-3	16	TRBJ2-7	CASSHPDFAGLYEQYF
TRBV7-9	16	TRBJ2-7	CASSWIIGYNIHEQYF
TRBV4-1	15	TRBJ1-1	CASSLDMRGNTEAFF
TRBV4-2	16	TRBJ1-2	CASSQPGDRPYYGYTF
TRBV29-1	12	TRBJ1-1	CSVRGMNTEAFF
TRBV6-5	16	TRBJ1-2	CASSYFSTGGDDGYTF
TRBV20-1	17	TRBJ1-2	CSARDHSSPLHIEGYTF
TRBV7-9	12	TRBJ1-1	CASSQWTREAFF
TRBV5-6	15	TRBJ1-5	CANSLGGTGNQPQHF
TRBV15	15	TRBJ2-3	CATSRIPSSTDTQYF
TRBV30	11	TRBJ2-1	CAWNYKNEQFF
TRBV7-9	14	TRBJ1-1	CAGGPATGNTEAFF
TRBV6-1	14	TRBJ2-1	CASSVGGALYEQFF
TRBV4-2	15	TRBJ2-1	CASSQASTYYNEQFF